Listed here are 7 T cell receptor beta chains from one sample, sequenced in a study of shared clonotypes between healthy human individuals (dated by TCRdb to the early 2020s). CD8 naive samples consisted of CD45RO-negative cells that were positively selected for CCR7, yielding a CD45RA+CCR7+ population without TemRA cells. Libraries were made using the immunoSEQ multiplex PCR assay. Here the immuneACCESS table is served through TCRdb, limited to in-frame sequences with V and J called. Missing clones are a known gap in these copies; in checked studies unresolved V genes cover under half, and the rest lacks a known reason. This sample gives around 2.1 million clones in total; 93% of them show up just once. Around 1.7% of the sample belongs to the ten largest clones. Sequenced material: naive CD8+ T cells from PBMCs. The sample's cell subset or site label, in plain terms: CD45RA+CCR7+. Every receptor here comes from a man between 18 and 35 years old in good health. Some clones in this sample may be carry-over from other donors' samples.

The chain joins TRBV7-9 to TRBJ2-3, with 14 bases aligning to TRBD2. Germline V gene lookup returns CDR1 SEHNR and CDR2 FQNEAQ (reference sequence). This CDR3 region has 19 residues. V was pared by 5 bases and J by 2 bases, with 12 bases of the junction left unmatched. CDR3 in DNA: TGTGCCAGCAGCGGCCAAGAGACTAGCGGGAGGGTTCCCACAGATACGCAGTATTTT. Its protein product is CASSGQETSGRVPTDTQYF.

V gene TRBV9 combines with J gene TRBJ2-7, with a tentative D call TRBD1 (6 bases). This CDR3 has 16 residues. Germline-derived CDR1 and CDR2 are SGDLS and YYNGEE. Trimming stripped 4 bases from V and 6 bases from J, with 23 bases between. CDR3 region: CASSPARPGAVPEQYF. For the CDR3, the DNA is TGTGCCAGCAGCCCCGCCCGTCCAGGGGCAGTACCCGAGCAGTACTTC.

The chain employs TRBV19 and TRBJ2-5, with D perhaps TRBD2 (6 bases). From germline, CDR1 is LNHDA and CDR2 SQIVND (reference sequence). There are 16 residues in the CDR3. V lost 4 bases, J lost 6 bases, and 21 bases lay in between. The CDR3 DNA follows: TGTGCCAGTAGTACCGAATCGGGAGTCACGAAGAAGACCCAGTACTTC. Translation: CASSTESGVTKKTQYF.

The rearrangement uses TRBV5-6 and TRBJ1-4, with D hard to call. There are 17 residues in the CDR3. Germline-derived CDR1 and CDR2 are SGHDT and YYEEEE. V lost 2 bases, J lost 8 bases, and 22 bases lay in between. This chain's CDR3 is CASSFGTQAGEAEKLFF. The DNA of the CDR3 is TGTGCCAGCAGCTTCGGCACGCAGGCGGGAGAGGCAGAAAAACTGTTTTTT.

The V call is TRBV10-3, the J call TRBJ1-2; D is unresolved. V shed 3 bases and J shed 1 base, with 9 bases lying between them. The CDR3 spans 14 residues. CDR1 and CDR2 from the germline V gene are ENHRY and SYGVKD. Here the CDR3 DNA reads TGTGCCATCAGTGATTTCGCAGATAACTATGGCTACACCTTC. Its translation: CAISDFADNYGYTF.

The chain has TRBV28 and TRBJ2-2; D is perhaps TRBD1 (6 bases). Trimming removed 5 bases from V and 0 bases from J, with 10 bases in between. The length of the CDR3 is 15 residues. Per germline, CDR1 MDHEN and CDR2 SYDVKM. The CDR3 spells CASSIRGANTGELFF. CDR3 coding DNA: TGTGCCAGCAGTATCAGGGGAGCGAACACCGGGGAGCTGTTTTTT.

CDR3 protein: CASSDGVLSGANVLTF. CDR3 coding DNA: TGTGCCAGCAGCGATGGGGTCCTCTCTGGGGCCAACGTCCTGACTTTC. The rearrangement uses TRBV9 and TRBJ2-6; D is undetermined. This CDR3 comprises 16 residues. V was pared by 3 bases and J by 0 bases, with 10 bases between. Germline V CDR1 and CDR2: SGDLS, YYNGEE.